The text below deals with one T cell receptor (beta chain). This CDR3 has 15 residues. J lost 4 bases, V lost 6 bases, and 8 bases had no gene match. Germline CDR1 KGHSH, CDR2 LQKENI. The time point: before trial treatment. First-strand cDNA relied on TRAV- and TRBV-specific primers spanning alpha and beta chains. A roughly 19-cycle PCR with a constant-region primer and V-primer adapter amplified TCRs. TCRdb reprocessed the reads with MiXCR, giving one entry per CDR3 protein. The profile shows 30,000 to 50,000 distinct CDR3 sequences, about 28% of them singletons. The data derive from a study of low-dose radiotherapy and immunotherapy resistance in tumors. Study in general: Every 2 weeks, cohort 1 got 0.5 Gy, reaching 6.5 Gy to the planning target volume. 1 Gy per fraction was delivered to Cohort 2 every two weeks, for 13 Gy total over 26 weeks.

The clonotype comes from a male donor with gallbladder cancer. This rearrangement joins TRBV18 to TRBJ2-3; 9 nucleotides agree with TRBD2. The material sequenced was PBMCs, taken before treatment. CDR3 nucleotide sequence: TGTGCCAGCTCCCCTGGCATAGCGGGAGCAGATACGCAGTATTTT. It is translated as CASSPGIAGADTQYF.